Ten or more counts support the clone carrying this TCR beta chain. Its antigen is unknown. Each CDR3 protein is one row after TCRdb ran MiXCR on the RT-PCR reads. The data hold over 400,000 distinct CDR3 sequences, with 10% to 15% observed a single time. The record originates from a study of response to subunit inactivated influenza vaccine. Study-level results: Authors proposed each seasonal influenza vaccination draws in few new T cells.

Germline V lookup: CDR1 SQVTM, CDR2 ANQGSEA. Trimming took 3 bases from V and 3 from J, leaving 12 bases between them. CDR3 length: 13 residues. The J gene is TRBJ2-7, the V gene TRBV29-1, with D perhaps matching TRBD1 (5 bases). The receptor was isolated from a man in his fifties or sixties who received an inactivated influenza vaccine. The sequenced sample was PBMCs from blood, obtained more than 35 days after vaccination. CDR3 sequence reads: CSVEGQSGYEQYF. Here the CDR3 DNA reads TGCAGCGTTGAGGGGCAGTCCGGCTACGAGCAGTACTTC.